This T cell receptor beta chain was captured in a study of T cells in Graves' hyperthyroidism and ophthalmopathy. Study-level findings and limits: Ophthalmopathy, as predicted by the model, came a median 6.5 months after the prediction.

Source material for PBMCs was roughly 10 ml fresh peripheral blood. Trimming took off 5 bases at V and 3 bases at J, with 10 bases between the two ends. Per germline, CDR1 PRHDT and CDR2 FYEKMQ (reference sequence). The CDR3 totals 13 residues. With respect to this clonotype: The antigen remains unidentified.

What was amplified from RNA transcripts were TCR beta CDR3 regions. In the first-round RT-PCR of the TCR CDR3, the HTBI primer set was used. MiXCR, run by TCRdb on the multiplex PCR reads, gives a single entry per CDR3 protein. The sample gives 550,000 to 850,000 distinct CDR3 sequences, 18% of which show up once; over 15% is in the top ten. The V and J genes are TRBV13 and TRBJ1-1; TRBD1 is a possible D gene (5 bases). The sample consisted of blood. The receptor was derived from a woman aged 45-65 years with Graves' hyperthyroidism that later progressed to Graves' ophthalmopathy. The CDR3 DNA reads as TGTGCCAGCAGCCCCCGGGACCACACTGAAGCTTTCTTT. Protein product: CASSPRDHTEAFF.